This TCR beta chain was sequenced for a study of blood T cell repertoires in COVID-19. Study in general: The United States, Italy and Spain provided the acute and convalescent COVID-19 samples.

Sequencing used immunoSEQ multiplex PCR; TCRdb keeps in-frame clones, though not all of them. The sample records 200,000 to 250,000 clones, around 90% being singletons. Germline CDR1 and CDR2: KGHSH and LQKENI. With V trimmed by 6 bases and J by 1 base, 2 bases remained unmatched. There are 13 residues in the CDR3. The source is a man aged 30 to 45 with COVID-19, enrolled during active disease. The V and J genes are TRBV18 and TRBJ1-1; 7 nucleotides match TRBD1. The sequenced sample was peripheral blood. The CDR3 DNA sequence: TGTGCCAGCTCCCAGGGGGGGAACACTGAAGCTTTCTTT. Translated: CASSQGGNTEAFF.